This T cell receptor beta chain was retrieved from a study of T cells expressing NK-cell markers. Study at large: CD3+CD56+NKG2C+, CD3+CD56+NKG2C- and CD3+CD56-NKG2C+ T cells, once sorted, supplied the TCR beta repertoires. Most of the eight sequenced donors were HCMV-seropositive; one was seronegative. General study findings and limits: NKG2C+ dominant clonotypes from a handful of donors made up roughly 1.0-7.0% of CD8+ T cells. Once again these clonotypes came out on top in the CD3+CD56-NKG2C+ fraction of a few donors.

The CDR3 length is 13 residues. Germline CDR1 is KGHDR and CDR2 is SFDVKD. In regard to this clonotype: What it binds is unknown.

TCRdb reprocessed the 5' RACE reads, with one entry per CDR3 protein and no DNA. Reported are about 460,000 distinct CDR3 sequences; the ten largest clones contain 1.4%. Sequenced material: blood T cells: a sorted CD56 or NKG2C T cell subset, CD4+ or CD8+ T cells, or bulk PBMC T cells (not recorded which). This rearrangement joins TRBV24-1 to TRBJ2-1. The receptor was derived from a woman aged 45-65 years in good health. CDR3 amino acids: CATSPRDYNEQFF.